The source of this T cell receptor (beta chain) is a study of blood T cell repertoires in COVID-19. Germline V gene data show CDR1 as SGHTA and CDR2 as FQGNSA. The length of the CDR3 is 16 residues. The ends were cut back, 11 bases at V and 4 bases at J, with 23 bases in the middle. The assay was immunoSEQ multiplex PCR, and TCRdb's table has in-frame clones only and misses some. Among fewer than 40,000 clones listed, 75% to 85% were seen once. This clone occurred once. The chain has TRBV7-2 and TRBJ2-2; a possible D gene is TRBD2 (7 bases). This TCR was recovered from a man aged 80 or over with active COVID-19. The specimen sequenced was peripheral blood. CDR3 region: CAPAGDGTLSTGELFF. DNA for the CDR3: TGTGCCCCCGCGGGGGACGGGACACTGAGCACCGGGGAGCTGTTTTTT.